Presented here are 21 T cell receptor beta chains from one specimen sequenced in a study of shared clonotypes between healthy human individuals. Assay: immunoSEQ multiplex PCR; the TCRdb copy retains only in-frame clones and omits some. The data contain about a million clones, approximately 70% of them singletons. Sequencing input: memory CD4+ T cells sorted from blood. The subset is: CD45RA-negative fraction. The receptors come from a man between 18 and 35 years old in good health.

This clone turned up a few times. This sequence joins TRBV18 and TRBJ2-2; 7 nucleotides match TRBD1. This CDR3 region has 15 residues. The trim removed 8 bases at V and 5 bases at J, leaving 11 bases unmatched. Germline values: CDR1 KGHSH, CDR2 LQKENI. CDR3 sequence reads: CASALSQQGTGELFF. The CDR3 DNA follows: TGTGCCAGCGCACTATCACAACAGGGGACCGGGGAGCTGTTTTTT.

The V gene is TRBV27, the J gene TRBJ1-3; D perhaps matches TRBD1 (6 bases). Trimming took off 4 bases at V and 0 bases at J, with 10 bases between the two ends. Germline V gives CDR1 MNHEY, CDR2 SMNVEV (reference sequence). The CDR3 is made up of 15 amino acids. This CDR3 reads CASSSDSLSGNTIYF. CDR3 DNA sequence: TGTGCCAGCAGTTCGGACAGTCTCTCTGGAAACACCATATATTTT.

The sample holds one count of this clone. The chain combines TRBV25-1 with TRBJ1-6, with D perhaps TRBD1 (5 bases). Germline CDR1 reads MGHDK; CDR2 reads SYGVNS. The length of the CDR3 is 15 residues. The V end lost 4 bases, the J end lost 5 bases, and 12 bases lay between the germline ends. This CDR3 reads CASSAAGLHNSPLHF. The CDR3 region has the DNA TGTGCCAGCAGTGCTGCGGGACTCCATAATTCACCCCTCCACTTT.

This clone was counted once. This chain joins TRBV7-2 and TRBJ2-5; no definite D call. The germline CDR1 and CDR2 sequences are SGHTA and FQGNSA. CDR3 length equals 12 residues. V was cut by 6 bases and J by 1 base, with 6 bases left in between. The CDR3 loop is CASRAPQETQYF. CDR3 nucleotide sequence: TGTGCCAGCAGGGCACCCCAAGAGACCCAGTACTTC.

The genes are TRBV10-3 and TRBJ1-1, with D uncertain. Between the trimmed V and J ends, which lost 7 bases and 1 base, there was a span of 10 bases. The CDR3 loop spans 13 amino acids. Germline CDR1 is ENHRY and CDR2 is SYGVKD. Here the CDR3 reads CAITWTENTEAFF. As DNA, the CDR3 is TGTGCCATCACCTGGACCGAGAACACTGAAGCTTTCTTT.

The J gene is TRBJ2-4, the V gene TRBV13; D possibly corresponds to TRBD1 (6 bases). CDR1 and CDR2 from the germline V gene are PRHDT and FYEKMQ (reference sequence). CDR3 length: 15 amino acids. The V end lost 8 bases, the J end lost 1 base, and 15 bases lay between the germline ends. The CDR3: CASSRGSFAKNIQYF. The CDR3 nucleotides read TGTGCCAGCTCCAGGGGCTCCTTTGCCAAAAACATTCAGTACTTC.

This clone was counted between two and nine times. The sample contains more than one DNA sequence encoding this CDR3. V is TRBV9 and J is TRBJ1-3, with a tentative D call TRBD1 (5 bases). Germline V CDR1 and CDR2: SGDLS, YYNGEE. The CDR3 has 13 amino acids. Trimming removed 2 bases at V and 3 bases at J, with 6 bases between. CDR3 DNA sequence: TGTGCCAGCAGCGTTGGGGGTGGAAACACCATATATTTT. This sequence encodes CASSVGGGNTIYF.

The rearrangement joins TRBV11-2 to TRBJ1-1; 7 nucleotides line up with TRBD1. Per germline, CDR1 SGHAT and CDR2 FQNNGV. There are 12 residues in the CDR3. With 4 bases clipped from V and 9 bases from J, the junction kept 5 bases outside the gene matches. The CDR3: CASSSTGSKAFF. Here the CDR3 DNA reads TGTGCCAGCAGCTCGACAGGGAGTAAAGCTTTCTTT.

This chain links TRBV6-6 with TRBJ1-1; TRBD1 matches 9 bases. The CDR3 loop spans 15 amino acids. The trim removed 6 bases at V and 7 bases at J, leaving 12 bases unmatched. Per the germline V gene, CDR1 is MNHNY and CDR2 is SVGAGI (reference sequence). The CDR3: CASRKYRDRVIEAFF. In DNA form, the CDR3 reads TGTGCCAGCAGGAAGTACCGGGACAGGGTGATTGAAGCTTTCTTT.

The V and J genes are TRBV5-4 and TRBJ2-5, with 9 bases aligning to TRBD2. The germline V gene encodes CDR1 SGHNT and CDR2 YYREEE (reference sequence). The J segment lost 4 bases and the V segment lost 0 bases, leaving 4 bases of the junction unmatched. The CDR3 has 15 amino acids. As DNA, the CDR3 is TGTGCCAGCAGCTTGGTAGCGGGAGAGTCAGAGACCCAGTACTTC. Translating gives CASSLVAGESETQYF.

As to this clone: The sample carries other DNA sequences with the same CDR3. As DNA, the CDR3 is TGTGCCTGGAGTCTAGGGGGCTTTGGGAGGGCTTTCTTT. It yields the protein CAWSLGGFGRAFF. The chain uses TRBV30 and TRBJ1-1, with 7 bases identical to TRBD1. Germline V CDR1 and CDR2: GTSNPN, SVGIG (reference sequence). V dropped 2 bases and J dropped 11; count of bases not matched to a gene: 11. CDR3 length: 13 residues. The full variable domain, in which reference TRBV30 and TRBJ1-1 provide the parts outside the CDR3, is SQTIHQWPATLVQPVGSPLSLECTVEGTSNPNLYWYRQAAGRGLQLLFYSVGIGQISSEVPQNLSASRPQDRQFILSSKKLLLSDSGFYLCAWSLGGFGRAFFGQGTRLTVV.

This clone was picked up many times. The chain combines TRBV2 with TRBJ1-5; 8 nucleotides align to TRBD1. This CDR3 has 17 amino acids. With 8 bases clipped from V and 0 bases from J, the junction kept 12 bases outside the gene matches. The germline V gene encodes CDR1 SNHLY and CDR2 FYNNEI. The CDR3 DNA reads as TGTGCCAGCGGTCTACCCAGGACAGGGAATAGCAATCAGCCCCAGCATTTT. Translating gives CASGLPRTGNSNQPQHF.

J is TRBJ2-7 and V is TRBV5-1; D ambiguous. V gave up 0 bases and J gave up 0 bases, with 10 bases separating them. The CDR3 is made up of 15 amino acids. The germline gives CDR1 SGHRS, CDR2 YFSETQ. The CDR3 spells CASSLVGSLSYEQYF. The DNA for the CDR3 is TGCGCCAGCAGCTTGGTTGGCAGCCTCTCCTACGAGCAGTACTTC.

This clone came up a few times. This chain uses TRBV18 with TRBJ1-1; 7 nucleotides match TRBD1. CDR3 length: 14 residues. Looked up from germline, CDR1 is KGHSH and CDR2 is LQKENI. The V segment lost 5 bases and the J segment 0 bases; nucleotides outside the gene matches: 3. CDR3 residues: CASSTGQVNTEAFF. In DNA, the CDR3 is TGTGCCAGCTCAACAGGACAGGTGAACACTGAAGCTTTCTTT. Looking up the rest from reference TRBV18 and TRBJ1-1 gives the full variable domain: NAGVMQNPRHLVRRRGQEARLRCSPMKGHSHVYWYRQLPEEGLKFMVYLQKENIIDESGMPKERFSAEFPKEGPSILRIQQVVRGDSAAYFCASSTGQVNTEAFFGQGTRLTVV.

To note about this clone: Distinct nucleotide sequences in the sample also encode this CDR3. The V gene is TRBV18, the J gene TRBJ1-1; D not resolved. CDR3 length equals 13 residues. Trimming pared 2 bases from V and 1 base from J, leaving 5 bases between. Germline CDR1 is KGHSH and CDR2 is LQKENI. CDR3 bases: TGTGCCAGCTCACCAAGTCAGAACACTGAAGCTTTCTTT. This codes for CASSPSQNTEAFF.

This clone was observed a few times. V is TRBV18 and J is TRBJ1-1; D is ambiguous. This CDR3 comprises 14 residues. The germline V gene has CDR1 KGHSH and CDR2 LQKENI. The ends were cut back, 6 bases at V and 8 bases at J, with 19 bases in the middle. Written as DNA, the CDR3 is TGTGCCAGCTCGCCAAGAATGGGAGATTCGGAAGCTTTCTTT. Amino acids: CASSPRMGDSEAFF.

This sequence joins TRBV7-9 and TRBJ2-6; no clear D. CDR3 size: 15 residues. CDR1 and CDR2 from the germline V gene are SEHNR and FQNEAQ (reference sequence). Trimming took 3 bases from V and 0 from J, leaving 6 bases between them. CDR3 DNA: TGTGCCAGCAGCTTTCCACACTCTGGGGCCAACGTCCTGACTTTC. This translates into CASSFPHSGANVLTF.

V and J are TRBV7-9 and TRBJ2-3, with D perhaps matching TRBD2 (6 bases). This CDR3 is 15 amino acids long. Trimming pared 3 bases from V and 2 bases from J, leaving 12 bases between. The germline V gene encodes CDR1 SEHNR and CDR2 FQNEAQ (reference sequence). DNA for the CDR3: TGTGCCAGCAGCTTTCGGGCGGGGACCACAGATACGCAGTATTTT. The encoded protein is CASSFRAGTTDTQYF.

This clone was detected only once. CDR3 amino acids: CASRYTGTEKYEQYF. The DNA for the CDR3 is TGTGCCAGCAGGTACACCGGGACAGAGAAATACGAGCAGTACTTC. V and J are TRBV2 and TRBJ2-7; 7 bases are shared with TRBD1. CDR3 size: 15 residues. Germline V gives CDR1 SNHLY, CDR2 FYNNEI. V dropped 6 bases and J dropped 4; count of bases not matched to a gene: 12.

The chain links TRBV7-9 to TRBJ2-2; 9 bases align to TRBD2. The CDR3 totals 14 residues. Germline V gene data show CDR1 as SEHNR and CDR2 as FQNEAQ (reference sequence). Losses at the gene ends were 5 bases for V and 7 bases for J; bases not matched to a gene: 5. The CDR3 DNA reads as TGTGCCAGCAGCCCGGGGACTAGCCACGGGGAGCTGTTTTTT. Protein sequence: CASSPGTSHGELFF. The full variable domain, completed using reference TRBV7-9 and TRBJ2-2, is DTGVSQNPRHKITKRGQNVTFRCDPISEHNRLYWYRQTLGQGPEFLTYFQNEAQLEKSRLLSDRFSAERPKGSFSTLEIQRTEQGDSAMYLCASSPGTSHGELFFGEGSRLTVL.

This clone appeared a few times. The J gene is TRBJ1-1, the V gene TRBV30; TRBD1 agrees at 7 bases. This CDR3 comprises 12 residues. Germline CDR1 GTSNPN, CDR2 SVGIG (reference sequence). The CDR3 nucleotides are TGTGCGGCCGACAGGGTGAACACTGAAGCTTTCTTT. Protein: CAADRVNTEAFF.